One sample yielded the 21 T cell receptor beta chains listed below, sequenced in a study of T cell clonality in common variable immunodeficiency. Produced via immunoSEQ multiplex PCR; TCRdb's table is partial and in-frame only. Singletons are absent from the sample, which has fewer than 65,000 clones. The sequencing sample was made of peripheral blood mononuclear cells. The receptors originated from a person aged 18 to 75 in good health.

This clone showed up many times. The read halts 3 residues ahead of the CDR3 end, with the missing end drawn from the germline J gene. This chain connects TRBV12-3 or TRBV12-4 to TRBJ1-2; D is possibly TRBD1 (5 bases). Deletions cut 1 base from V and 6 bases from J, with 12 bases between. The CDR3 is 14 residues long. Partial CDR3 DNA: TGTGCCAGCAGTTTAGTGGGTCAGGGAAATGGC. This gives the protein CASSLVGQGNG. Given in full, the CDR3 is CASSLVGQGNGYTF.

This clone was detected ten times or more. The CDR3 end falls 3 residues outside the read, so it is completed with the germline J gene. V is TRBV27 and J is TRBJ2-7, with 7 bases identical to TRBD1. V lost 6 bases, J lost 2 bases, and 4 bases stayed unmatched. This CDR3 region has 13 residues. Per germline, CDR1 MNHEY and CDR2 SMNVEV (reference sequence). The sequenced part of the CDR3 DNA is TGTGCCAGCAGCCCCGACAGGGCCTACGAG. It codes for CASSPDRAYE. The CDR3 in full is CASSPDRAYEQYF.

This clone was detected many times. The read stops 3 residues short of the end of the CDR3; the missing end is completed from the germline J gene. The J gene is TRBJ1-2, the V gene TRBV14; the match to TRBD1 covers 8 bases. The germline V gene has CDR1 SGHDN and CDR2 FVKESK. The CDR3 totals 13 residues. The part of the CDR3 DNA that was read is TGTGCCAGCAGCCGACAGGGGAGCTACGAC. Translated: CASSRQGSYD. The full CDR3 is CASSRQGSYDYTF.

This clone was seen ten or more times. The CDR3 is cut off 3 residues early in the read; its end comes from the germline J gene. The chain couples TRBV19 to TRBJ2-7; tentative D call: TRBD2 (5 bases). The germline V gene has CDR1 LNHDA and CDR2 SQIVND (reference sequence). The CDR3 has 14 residues. V lost 1 base to trimming and J lost 4 bases, with 11 bases between them. The sequenced CDR3 bases are TGTGCCAGTAGTATAGTAGAGCGGCCTTACGAG. Translation: CASSIVERPYE. The whole CDR3 region reads CASSIVERPYEQYF.

This clone has ten or more counts. The read comes to an end 3 residues before the CDR3 does, leaving the germline J gene to fill in the end. The J gene is TRBJ1-1, the V gene TRBV24-1, with D uncertain. Deletions cut 0 bases from V and 5 bases from J, with 15 bases between. CDR1 and CDR2 (germline): KGHDR, SFDVKD. The CDR3 consists of 16 residues. The CDR3 reads CATSDLHHELETEAFF. Incomplete CDR3 DNA: TGTGCCACCAGTGATTTGCATCACGAACTAGAGACTGAA.

This clone was seen more than once but under ten times. The read falls 3 residues short of the CDR3 end, and the missing part is taken from the germline J gene. This chain joins TRBV7-9 and TRBJ1-2; the D is unclear. Germline V CDR1 and CDR2: SEHNR, FQNEAQ (reference sequence). This CDR3 region has 14 residues. The CDR3 DNA, read in part, is TGTGCCAGCAGCTTAGCGCTCGGGTTCAATGAC. It is translated as CASSLALGFND. In full, the CDR3 reads CASSLALGFNDYTF.

This clone was seen at least ten times. Read coverage stops 3 residues before the CDR3 terminus; the germline J gene supplies the remainder. This chain links TRBV6-1 with TRBJ1-5; the D gene is possibly TRBD1 (5 bases). With 2 bases removed from V and 0 bases from J, the gap between germline ends came to 8 bases. The CDR3 is 15 residues long. The germline V gene encodes CDR1 MNHNS and CDR2 SASEGT. The CDR3 loop is CASSELRVSNQPQHF. The CDR3 bases that were read are TGTGCCAGCAGTGAACTCAGGGTTAGCAATCAGCCC.

This clone appeared many times. The CDR3 end falls 3 residues outside the read, so it is completed with the germline J gene. The gene calls are TRBV14 and TRBJ2-1; D is possibly TRBD1 (7 bases). Trimming cost V 4 bases and J 0 bases, with 22 bases left between them. The CDR3 is made up of 19 amino acids. The germline V gene has CDR1 SGHDN and CDR2 FVKESK. Incomplete CDR3 DNA: TGTGCCAGCAGCCGACAGGGAGGTAGCGAGTGGGTCTCCTACAATGAG. Its protein is CASSRQGGSEWVSYNE. The full CDR3 reads CASSRQGGSEWVSYNEQFF.

This clone has a count of ten or more. The CDR3 DNA, read in part, is TGTGCCAGCAGCTTATCTGGGCCCGATACG. This gives the protein CASSLSGPDT. The full CDR3 sequence reads CASSLSGPDTQYF. This chain connects TRBV7-2 to TRBJ2-3, with D hard to call. Read data end 3 residues before the CDR3 end; the end is taken from the germline J gene. Germline V CDR1 and CDR2: SGHTA, FQGNSA. Trimming shortened V by 2 bases and J by 6 bases, and 9 bases separated the two germline ends. This CDR3 is 13 amino acids long.

This clone has ten or more counts. The sequenced CDR3 bases are TGTGCCTGGAGGCCGCAGGGTCGGGACACTGAA. Translated, it gives CAWRPQGRDTE. The complete CDR3 protein is CAWRPQGRDTEAFF. The chain joins TRBV30 to TRBJ1-1, with a possible D match to TRBD1 (5 bases). Coverage ceases 3 residues before the CDR3 finishes, and the germline J gene fills in the end. The CDR3 has 14 amino acids. Trimming took 3 bases from V and 3 from J, leaving 14 bases between them. The germline V gene encodes CDR1 GTSNPN and CDR2 SVGIG (reference sequence).

This clone was detected ten times or more. The missing CDR3 end, 3 residues past where the read stops, is filled in from the germline J gene. V usage is TRBV7-3 and J usage is TRBJ2-7, with TRBD2 identical over 13 bases. CDR3 size: 15 residues. J lost 6 bases, V lost 3 bases, and 5 bases had no gene match. The V gene's germline CDR1 is SGHTA and CDR2 FQGTGA. CDR3 DNA, as far as it was read: TGTGCCAGCAGCTTCGACGGACTAGCGGGAGTCGAG. Encoded protein: CASSFDGLAGVE. The whole CDR3 reads CASSFDGLAGVEQYF.

Many counts were recorded for this clone. The CDR3 goes on 3 residues after the read ends, and that part is filled in from the germline J gene. The chain recombines TRBV7-2 with TRBJ1-2, with D possibly matching TRBD1 (6 bases). The V gene's germline CDR1 is SGHTA and CDR2 FQGNSA. CDR3 length: 13 amino acids. Deletions cut 1 base from V and 6 bases from J, with 9 bases between. CDR3: CASSLGQADGYTF. Incomplete CDR3 DNA: TGTGCCAGCAGCTTAGGACAGGCTGATGGC.

This clone was counted only a few times. The read ends 3 residues shy of where the CDR3 ends; the end is completed using the germline J gene. This chain links TRBV20-1 with TRBJ2-5; D possibly corresponds to TRBD1 (5 bases). Trimming shortened V by 6 bases and J by 3 bases, and 8 bases separated the two germline ends. CDR1 and CDR2 (germline): DFQATT, SNEGSKA (reference sequence). This CDR3 comprises 11 residues. The CDR3 loop is CSALGEETQYF. The sequenced part of the CDR3 DNA is TGCAGTGCGCTAGGGGAAGAGACC.

This clone was detected ten times or more. A much larger clone sits a single nucleotide away, making a read error possible. Coverage ceases 3 residues before the CDR3 finishes, and the germline J gene fills in the end. This chain connects TRBV5-6 to TRBJ2-2, with D possibly TRBD2 on 7 matching bases. The CDR3 consists of 13 residues. Germline CDR1 SGHDT, CDR2 YYEEEE. This CDR3 reads CASSLRGANVLFF. The CDR3 bases that were read are TGTGCCAGCAGCTTGCGGGGGGCCAACGTG.

This clone was recorded at least ten times. The chain's CDR3 is CASSSPGTATNEKLFF. The covered CDR3 bases are TGTGCCAGCAGTTCCCCCGGGACAGCAACTAATGAAAAA. This sequence joins TRBV28 and TRBJ1-4; TRBD1 matches at 7 bases. The read gets to within 3 residues of the CDR3 end, and the germline J gene fills in the rest. Trimming took 4 bases from V and 0 from J; bases not matched to a gene: 5. There are 16 residues in the CDR3. Per the germline V gene, CDR1 is MDHEN and CDR2 is SYDVKM.

This clone was picked up many times. The CDR3 is cut off 3 residues early in the read; its end comes from the germline J gene. The rearrangement links TRBV19 to TRBJ1-5, with D possibly being TRBD1 (6 bases). The CDR3 runs to 15 residues. The V end lost 4 bases, the J end lost 4 bases, and 14 bases lay between the germline ends. Germline V CDR1 and CDR2: LNHDA, SQIVND (reference sequence). CDR3 bases read: TGTGCCAGTAGTACTACAGGGTTGGCAAATCAGCCC. This sequence encodes CASSTTGLANQP. The CDR3 as a whole reads CASSTTGLANQPQHF.

This clone was seen ten or more times. The read halts 3 residues ahead of the CDR3 end, with the missing end drawn from the germline J gene. The chain uses TRBV2 and TRBJ2-7; D perhaps matches TRBD2 (5 bases). From germline, CDR1 is SNHLY and CDR2 FYNNEI. This CDR3 contains 12 residues. V was clipped by 10 bases and J by 5 bases, with 15 bases between them. CDR3 bases read: TGTGCCATTCCCTCCGAGGGCCACGAG. Translating it yields CAIPSEGHE. The full CDR3 protein is CAIPSEGHEQYF.

This clone was counted at least ten times. The observed sequence ends 3 residues before the CDR3 terminus, with the missing tail filled in from the germline J gene. The chain couples TRBV14 to TRBJ1-4; a possible D gene is TRBD1 (6 bases). Germline CDR1 and CDR2: SGHDN and FVKESK. This CDR3 has 16 amino acids. The CDR3 spells CASSQMGRGGNSPLFF. CDR3 bases read: TGTGCCAGCAGCCAAATGGGCAGGGGAGGGAATTCACCA.

This clone was seen repeatedly, ten times or more. Read coverage stops 3 residues before the CDR3 terminus; the germline J gene supplies the remainder. The chain joins TRBV7-2 to TRBJ1-1, with a tentative D call TRBD1 (5 bases). V was clipped by 3 bases and J by 3 bases, with 8 bases between them. The CDR3 has 13 amino acids. The germline CDR1 and CDR2 sequences are SGHTA and FQGNSA. The part of the CDR3 DNA that was read is TGTGCCAGCAGCTTTAGGGGATACACTGAA. As protein: CASSFRGYTE. The full-length CDR3 reads as CASSFRGYTEAFF.

This clone was observed a few times. Read coverage stops 3 residues before the CDR3 terminus; the germline J gene supplies the remainder. J is TRBJ2-3 and V is TRBV18; 8 positions match TRBD2. This CDR3 region has 15 residues. The germline V gene has CDR1 KGHSH and CDR2 LQKENI. The CDR3 bases that were read are TGTGCCAGCTCCGTCACGGGGGGGGATAATCAGCCG. Translation gives CASSVTGGDNQP. The whole CDR3 protein reads CASSVTGGDNQPQYF.

Details on this clone: With the read ending 3 residues before the CDR3 end, the germline J gene is used to fill in that end. The chain employs TRBV5-6 and TRBJ2-5; 8 bases are a match to TRBD1. V lost 4 bases and J lost 4; bases outside the gene matches: 9. The CDR3 spans 15 residues. Germline V gene lookup returns CDR1 SGHDT and CDR2 YYEEEE. The CDR3 DNA, read in part, is TGTGCCAGCAGCCCGAGACAGGGGAAAGGAGAGACC. Protein sequence: CASSPRQGKGET. The whole CDR3 reads CASSPRQGKGETQYF.